This TCR beta chain was documented in a study of beta chain features in type 1 diabetes. Regarding the study as a whole: Patients showed naive, central memory and Treg TCRB repertoires that appeared more similar than those of healthy donors. For type 1 diabetes patients, VDJ junctions showed fewer insertions and more deletions. Reads derived from cDNA could over-represent cells showing high TCR expression. When Type 1 diabetes patients were examined, their TCRB CDR3s proved moderately but significantly shorter in all four CD4+ subsets.

Blood was drawn once from each donor into heparinised tubes. The draws averaged around 110 mL. All of the isolated RNA was reverse transcribed, so expressed TCRB transcripts were sequenced. Data came from immunoSEQ multiplex PCR; TCRdb stores just in-frame clones and leaves some out. The sample lists 600,000 to 750,000 clones; around an eighth were seen once. Per germline, CDR1 LNHDA and CDR2 SQIVND (reference sequence). V was shortened by 0 bases and J by 12 bases, with 6 bases between the two germline ends. The CDR3 contains 12 residues. This clone was seen a few times. Antigen specificity is unknown.

Sequencing was done on a sample of naive CD4+ T cells from blood. The gene calls are TRBV19 and TRBJ1-6; D unresolved. This clonotype was obtained from a man under 40 with type 1 diabetes. The CDR3 region is CASSIDPRPLHF. In DNA form, the CDR3 reads TGTGCCAGTAGTATAGATCCCCGACCCCTCCACTTT.